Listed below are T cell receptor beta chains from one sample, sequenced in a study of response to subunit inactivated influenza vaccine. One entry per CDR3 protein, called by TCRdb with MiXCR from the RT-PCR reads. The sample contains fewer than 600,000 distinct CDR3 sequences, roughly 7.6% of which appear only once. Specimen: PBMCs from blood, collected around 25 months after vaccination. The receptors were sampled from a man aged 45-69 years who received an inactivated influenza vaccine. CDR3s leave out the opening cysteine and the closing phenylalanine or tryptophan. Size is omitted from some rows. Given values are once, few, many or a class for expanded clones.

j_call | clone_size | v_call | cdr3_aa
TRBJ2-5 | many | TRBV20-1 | SASGFVAGIQETQY
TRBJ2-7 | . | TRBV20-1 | SARADRSREQY
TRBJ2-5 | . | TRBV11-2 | ASSWTSGGRETQY
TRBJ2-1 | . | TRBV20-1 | SAETISGGGYNEQF
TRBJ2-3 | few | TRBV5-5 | ASRPSGQGPDTQY
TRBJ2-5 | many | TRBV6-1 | ASSPTRGETQY
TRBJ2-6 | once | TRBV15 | ATSSARGTGANVLT
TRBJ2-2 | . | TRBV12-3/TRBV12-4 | ASSFHSGVVTGELF
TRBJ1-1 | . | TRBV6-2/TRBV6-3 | ASRTTVGNTEAF
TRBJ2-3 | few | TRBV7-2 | ASSSRITDTQY
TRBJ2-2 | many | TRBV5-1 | ASSLGGVGSGELF
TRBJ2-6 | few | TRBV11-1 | ASSLSYQGRFSGANVLT
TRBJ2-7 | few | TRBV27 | ASSPMARVSYEQY
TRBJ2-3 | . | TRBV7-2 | ASSSPISGSFRDTQY
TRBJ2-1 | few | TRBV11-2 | ASSLLAGVNNEQF
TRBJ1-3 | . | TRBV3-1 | TSSSTDSFYSGNTIY
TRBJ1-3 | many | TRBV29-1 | SVGVGNTIY
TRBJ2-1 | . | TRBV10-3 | AISELGLAGVGYEQF
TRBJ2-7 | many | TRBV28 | ASSYEVIGIYEQY
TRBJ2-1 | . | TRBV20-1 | SASSGTSFYEQF
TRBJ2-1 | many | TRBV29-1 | SVSDRRSHNEQF
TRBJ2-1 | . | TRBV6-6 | ASTEVGTSKF
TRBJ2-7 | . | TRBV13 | ASSSSVRLAGGEQY
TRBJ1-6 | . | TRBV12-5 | ASGSDRGFNSPLH
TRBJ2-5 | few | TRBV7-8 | ASSRGTLAGGRETQY
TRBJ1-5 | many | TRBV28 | ASSLKFGWAGNQPQH
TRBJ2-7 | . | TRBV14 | ASSLGTTPEQY
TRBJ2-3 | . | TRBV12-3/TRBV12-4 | ASSLYPPGQGGGTDTQY
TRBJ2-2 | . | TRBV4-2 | ASSQLAGGRVTGELF
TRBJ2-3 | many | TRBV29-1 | SVERTGGSDTQY
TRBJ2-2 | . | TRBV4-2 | ASSQDEGLAVNTGELF
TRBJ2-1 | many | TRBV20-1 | SASGTSGTLSSYNEQF
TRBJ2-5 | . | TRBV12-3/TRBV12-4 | ASSATGPNQETEY
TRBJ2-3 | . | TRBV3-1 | ASSTTGAGTDTQY
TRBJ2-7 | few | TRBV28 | ASGTGGPDYEQY
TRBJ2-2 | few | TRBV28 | ASGSLSRRDTGELF
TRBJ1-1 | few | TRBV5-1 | ASSLIGLGMQNTEAF
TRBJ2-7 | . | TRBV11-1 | ASSLDREYYEQY
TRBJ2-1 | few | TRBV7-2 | ASSSRLAGGLGNEQF
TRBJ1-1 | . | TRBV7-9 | ASSLVSWGLNTEAF
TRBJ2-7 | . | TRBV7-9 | ASSLGAQGGYEQY
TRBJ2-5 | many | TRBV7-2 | ASSLGGTVAGTQY